Detailed here is one T cell receptor beta chain. Its target is not known. After removal of 4 bases from V and 7 bases from J, the junction contained 7 bases not matched to a gene. Germline CDR1 reads DFQATT; CDR2 reads SNEGSKA (reference sequence). The CDR3 sequence is 12 residues long. Using unique molecular identifiers, the investigators prepared the TCRbeta library. From the PCR reads, TCRdb called clonotypes with MiXCR, one entry per CDR3 protein. The sample yields approximately 230,000 distinct CDR3 sequences, under 30% seen once. This specimen comes from a study of T-cell reconstitution after alpha-beta-depleted transplantation in children. Study results and limitations: By about two months after transplant, alpha-beta T cells reportedly arose from several hundred graft clones that had expanded. Surviving thymic progenitors and recipient T cells were the source of high TCRbeta diversity at day 60 in some patients. At the one-year point after transplant, T-cell counts and TCRbeta diversity were found to come mostly from T cells that had been newly produced.

The source is a female patient younger than 10 who had a stem cell transplant for congenital amegakaryocytic thrombocytopenia, so the T cells may come from the graft donor. The chain couples TRBV20-1 to TRBJ2-7; 7 bases are a match to TRBD1. The sequenced sample was PBMCs, mostly from graft donor cells, obtained 360 days after TCRalphabeta/CD19-depleted stem cell transplant. CDR3 DNA sequence: TGCAGTGCTAACAAACAGGGGCGGGAGCAGTACTTC. Its protein product is CSANKQGREQYF.